Included here is one TCR beta chain sequence, with context. It has no known antigen specificity. No much larger clone is present one base from it, and per-base qualities are unavailable. This specimen belongs to a study of blood T cell repertoires in COVID-19 (dated by TCRdb to 2020 to 2021). About the full investigation: Samples covering the acute and convalescent phases of COVID-19 were provided by collaborators in the United States, Italy and Spain. The prospective study material was composed of cDNA or gDNA derived from T cells, B-cell-depleted T cells, or PBMCs. Subjects who had been exposed to COVID-19, were actively infected with it, or had recovered from it provided the deeply sampled blood TCRbeta repertoires that made up the dataset. The repertoires were released in a freely available public database intended as a resource for research on the immune response to SARS-CoV-2. The samples were drawn from the first 160 participants of the ongoing ImmuneRACE study and from 950 to 1,500 subjects provided by 6 global collaborators. A de-identified subject ID, COVID-19 status, age in years and sex were almost always included in the sample metadata. Where HLA class I and class II types were available, the types were taken from metadata supplied by the sample provider, not from assay-based typing.

Findings and caveats that apply to the study as a whole: The amount of clinical and demographic metadata varied by source and participant and was provided uncurated.

Whole blood was collected in K2EDTA tubes by collaborating institutions according to the institutions' own protocols. For TCRbeta analysis, collaborators shipped samples as frozen whole blood, isolated PBMCs, or DNA extracted from either of those sample types. The germline ends are 10 bases apart after V is trimmed by 2 bases and J by 6 bases. The CDR3 measures 13 amino acids from cysteine to phenylalanine. Here the CDR3 DNA is all that survives: 39 bases in frame from base 1. As encoded in the germline V gene, CDR1 is MNHNS while CDR2 is SASEGT. The immunoSEQ Assay, a bias-controlled multiplex PCR, was used to amplify TCRbeta CDR3 regions from genomic DNA. Concerning the study's data processing: Within the assay, amplification of reference gene primers was used to estimate how many nucleated cells each sample contained. Sequence reads were collapsed and filtered to measure the absolute abundance of every unique TCRbeta CDR3 rearrangement. Productive Simpson clonality was computed per sample as the square root of Simpson's diversity index over productive rearrangements. TCRdb provides this immuneACCESS table in a form limited to in-frame rearrangements. Some clones are lacking; in checked studies, under half of them reflect an unresolved V gene, and why the rest are absent is not known. That table is the source of V, J and clone size, and D and trimming were worked out from the DNA. Counted in this sample were approximately 92,000 clones; roughly 86% of them appeared once. Approximately 13% of the sample rests with the top ten.

The chain uses TRBV6-1 and TRBJ1-2; the D region possibly corresponds to TRBD1 (5 bases align). The receptor comes from a woman aged 60-70 years in a cohort sampled during active or convalescent COVID-19. The sequencing sample was made of peripheral blood. This receptor carries the CDR3 CASSEFPGHGYTF. The DNA reads TGTGCCAGCAGTGAATTTCCAGGGCATGGCTACACCTTC.